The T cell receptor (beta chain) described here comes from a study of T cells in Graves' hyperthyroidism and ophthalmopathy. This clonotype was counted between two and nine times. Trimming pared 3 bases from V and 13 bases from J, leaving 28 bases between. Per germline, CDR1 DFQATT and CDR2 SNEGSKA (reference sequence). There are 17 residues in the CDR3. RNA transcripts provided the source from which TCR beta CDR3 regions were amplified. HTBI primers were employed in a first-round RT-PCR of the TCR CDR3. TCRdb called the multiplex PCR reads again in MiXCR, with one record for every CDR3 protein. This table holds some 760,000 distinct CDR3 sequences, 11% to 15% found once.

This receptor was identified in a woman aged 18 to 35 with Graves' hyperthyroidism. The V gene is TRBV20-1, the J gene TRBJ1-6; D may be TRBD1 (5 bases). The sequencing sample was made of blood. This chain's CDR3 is CSARRQGLESPRAPLHF. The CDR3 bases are TGCAGTGCTAGGAGGCAGGGCTTGGAGAGTCCGAGAGCTCCCCTCCACTTT.